This T cell receptor (beta chain) was profiled in a study of T-cell reconstitution after alpha-beta-depleted transplantation in children. This clonotype has at least ten counts. Unique molecular identifiers tagged the TCRbeta library. From the PCR reads, TCRdb called clonotypes with MiXCR, one entry per CDR3 protein. The table lists a few hundred thousand distinct CDR3 sequences, 9% to 10% of them singletons. The germline CDR1 and CDR2 sequences are LGHNA and YSLEER. This CDR3 contains 18 residues. The V end was cut by 0 bases, the J end by 0 bases, with 14 bases between. This clonotype was obtained from a human donor who donated a stem cell graft to a child with SCID. The source material was PBMCs from the stem cell graft donor, sampled from the stem cell graft. The chain joins TRBV4-3 to TRBJ1-4; D is undetermined. This chain's CDR3 is CASSQERNSIATNEKLFF. The CDR3 coding sequence is TGCGCCAGCAGCCAAGAGCGAAACAGTATTGCAACTAATGAAAAACTGTTTTTT.